This entry concerns a single T cell receptor (beta chain). The sample is drawn from a study of shared clonotypes between healthy human individuals. The protocol was immunoSEQ multiplex PCR, while the TCRdb copy is restricted to in-frame clones and leaves out a portion. Of under 130,000 clones listed, 67% are singletons. The receptor's source is a woman aged 30 to 39 in good health. What was sequenced was memory CD8+ T cells sorted from blood. Subset here: CD45RO+ cells pooled with CCR7-negative TemRA cells.

The CDR3 DNA reads TGTGCCAGCAGTTTTGGGCACCGCGACGAGCAGTACTTC. Amino acid sequence: CASSFGHRDEQYF. The chain combines TRBV28 with TRBJ2-7; D gene uncertain. The germline CDR1 and CDR2 sequences are MDHEN and SYDVKM. The CDR3 covers 13 residues. V lost 3 bases and J lost 5, with 11 bases in between.